This TCR beta chain was identified in a study of memory B cells and T cells in multiple sclerosis. Study results and caveats: Compartments had unequal clone-set sizes, affecting shared clonotype counts.

Profiled with immunoSEQ multiplex PCR; TCRdb holds only in-frame clones, not every one. Counted here are over 10,000 clones, roughly 86% occurring once; the ten biggest clones make up 2.5% to 3.5%. Germline V gene data show CDR1 as SGHTA and CDR2 as FQGTGA. Trimming cost V 5 bases and J 6 bases, with 23 bases left between them. The CDR3 contains 17 residues. Worth noting for this clone: Its antigen is undetermined.

Separate sequencing covered autoproliferating (CFSE-dim) and non-proliferating (CFSE-high) T cells from stimulus-free culture. Cultures began with 45 million to 50 million CFSE-labeled PBMCs, unstimulated for 6 to 7 days, with replicate wells pooled. The PBMCs received about 0.5 uM CFSE and serum-free culture with no added stimuli. The rearrangement uses TRBV7-3 and TRBJ2-1, with D possibly matching TRBD2 (6 bases). This sequence originates from a human donor with multiple sclerosis. The sample comprised PBMCs from blood kept in culture. The CDR3 here is CASSPLGRLEFVNEQFF. The DNA for the CDR3 is TGTGCCAGCAGCCCTCTAGGACGACTAGAATTTGTCAATGAGCAGTTCTTC.